Below, 22 T cell receptor beta chains from the same sample are listed, as sequenced in a study of shared clonotypes between healthy human individuals. Clones were read by immunoSEQ multiplex PCR, and TCRdb kept only the in-frame ones, dropping some. The repertoire includes roughly 2.4 million clones, 90% to 97% of them detected once, and over 0.1% sits in the top ten. The sample taken for sequencing was naive CD4+ T cells sorted from blood. Subset noted: CD45RA+ positively selected. These receptors were collected from a man between 18 and 29 years old in good health.

The chain carries TRBV9 and TRBJ2-2, with 9 bases identical to TRBD1. This CDR3 is built from 17 residues. V lost 4 bases and J lost 3; bases outside the gene matches: 10. Germline values: CDR1 SGDLS, CDR2 YYNGEE. In DNA form, the CDR3 reads TGTGCCAGCAGCACGAGCTCACAGGGGGCTCACACCGGGGAGCTGTTTTTT. It encodes CASSTSSQGAHTGELFF.

The chain has TRBV5-1 and TRBJ2-2; 9 nucleotides match TRBD1. The CDR3 covers 16 residues. Germline assignment: CDR1 SGHRS and CDR2 YFSETQ. V trimming: 2 bases; J trimming: 0 bases; junction bases outside the gene matches: 2. The CDR3 region is CASSLGTGTNTGELFF. DNA of the CDR3: TGCGCCAGCAGCTTAGGGACAGGGACGAACACCGGGGAGCTGTTTTTT.

The chain couples TRBV11-2 to TRBJ2-7; no clear D. The CDR3 has 13 residues. The ends were cut back, 3 bases at V and 4 bases at J, with 10 bases in the middle. Germline V gene sequence: CDR1 SGHAT, CDR2 FQNNGV. Written as DNA, the CDR3 is TGTGCCAGCAGCTTGGGTCCACAATACGAGCAGTACTTC. This encodes CASSLGPQYEQYF.

The rearrangement links TRBV7-2 to TRBJ2-1, with a possible D match to TRBD2 (5 bases). V was shortened by 9 bases and J by 7 bases, with 13 bases between the two germline ends. The CDR3 runs 12 residues. Germline CDR1 and CDR2: SGHTA and FQGNSA. The CDR3 DNA is TGTGCCAGTGGATTAGCGCGGAATGAGCAGTTCTTC. The encoded protein is CASGLARNEQFF. Based on the CDR3 plus reference TRBV7-2 and TRBJ2-1, the full variable domain is GAGVSQSPSNKVTEKGKDVELRCDPISGHTALYWYRQSLGQGLEFLIYFQGNSAPDKSGLPSDRFSAERTGGSVSTLTIQRTQQEDSAVYLCASGLARNEQFFGPGTRLTVL.

This sequence joins TRBV7-8 and TRBJ1-4; 8 nucleotides line up with TRBD1. The length of the CDR3 is 14 residues. V dropped 0 bases and J dropped 8; count of bases not matched to a gene: 2. The germline CDR1 and CDR2 sequences are SGHVS and FQNEAQ. The CDR3, as DNA: TGTGCCAGCAGCTTAGCGGGACAGGTGGAAAAACTGTTTTTT. This codes for CASSLAGQVEKLFF.

Here the CDR3 DNA reads TGCGCCAGCAGCCTGGACCCAGGGGGCGGACCCTACGAGCAGTACTTC. Amino acids: CASSLDPGGGPYEQYF. The J gene is TRBJ2-7, the V gene TRBV5-1; TRBD1 aligns across 8 bases. Germline CDR1 is SGHRS and CDR2 is YFSETQ. The CDR3 length is 16 residues. J gave up 2 bases and V 4 bases, and 11 bases lay outside the gene matches.

The chain combines TRBV7-2 with TRBJ2-2; 10 bases agree with TRBD2. This CDR3 has 17 amino acids. Germline CDR1 reads SGHTA; CDR2 reads FQGNSA. V lost 5 bases and J lost 7; bases outside the gene matches: 13. CDR3 protein: CASSPPNSGRLGGELFF. The CDR3 DNA sequence: TGTGCCAGCAGCCCCCCGAATAGCGGGAGGTTAGGCGGGGAGCTGTTTTTT.

CDR3 amino acids: CASSSNGVQTGPGELFF. DNA for the CDR3: TGCGCCAGCAGCTCGAATGGAGTCCAGACAGGACCGGGGGAGCTGTTTTTT. This chain uses TRBV5-1 with TRBJ2-2; possible D gene TRBD1, 6 bases. This CDR3 comprises 17 residues. Germline lookup yields CDR1 SGHRS and CDR2 YFSETQ. Between the trimmed V and J ends, which lost 3 bases and 8 bases, there was a span of 23 bases.

This clone was detected only once. J is TRBJ1-6 and V is TRBV5-4; possibly TRBD1 for D (6 bases). Germline-derived CDR1 and CDR2 are SGHNT and YYREEE (reference sequence). The CDR3 has 16 amino acids. Trimming removed 7 bases from V and 2 bases from J, with 16 bases in between. The CDR3 loop reads CASASGGLTYNSPLHF. The DNA for the CDR3 is TGTGCCAGCGCGAGCGGGGGGCTGACCTATAATTCACCCCTCCACTTT.

The rearrangement uses TRBV4-1 and TRBJ1-4; a weak D match, TRBD1 (5 bases). In germline, CDR1 is MGHRA, CDR2 YSYEKL. This CDR3 contains 13 residues. The V and J ends lost 1 base and 8 bases respectively, with 8 bases between them. The CDR3 sequence: CASSQGQREKLFF. The DNA for the CDR3 is TGCGCCAGCAGCCAAGGACAGCGGGAAAAACTGTTTTTT.

V and J are TRBV18 and TRBJ1-4, with 10 bases lining up with TRBD1. Germline V gives CDR1 KGHSH, CDR2 LQKENI. This CDR3 comprises 15 residues. The V segment lost 5 bases and the J segment 0 bases; nucleotides outside the gene matches: 0. The CDR3 is CASSDRGPTNEKLFF. In DNA form, the CDR3 reads TGTGCCAGCTCAGACAGGGGGCCAACTAATGAAAAACTGTTTTTT.

The rearrangement uses TRBV27 and TRBJ2-5; no firm D call. In germline, CDR1 is MNHEY, CDR2 SMNVEV (reference sequence). The CDR3 sequence is 13 residues long. Between the trimmed V and J ends, which lost 10 bases and 2 bases, there was a span of 14 bases. The CDR3 spells CATPQRSQETQYF. The CDR3 coding sequence is TGTGCCACCCCACAGCGATCACAAGAGACCCAGTACTTC.

For this clone: The same CDR3 also results from other DNA sequences found in this sample. The chain combines TRBV5-1 with TRBJ1-4; unclear D gene. The CDR3 has 15 amino acids. Germline V lookup: CDR1 SGHRS, CDR2 YFSETQ. The germline V and J ends were trimmed by 0 bases and 0 bases, with 6 bases remaining between them. The CDR3, as DNA: TGCGCCAGCAGCTTGGGAACAGCAACTAATGAAAAACTGTTTTTT. Protein: CASSLGTATNEKLFF.

The chain recombines TRBV15 with TRBJ1-1; D is undetermined. This CDR3 region has 13 residues. The germline gives CDR1 LNHNV, CDR2 YYDKDF (reference sequence). Trimming took off 2 bases at V and 10 bases at J, with 14 bases between the two ends. As DNA, the CDR3 is TGTGCCACCAGCAGAAAATCCATTTCAGGAGCTTTCTTT. Translated: CATSRKSISGAFF.

The CDR3 protein is CASSLASTGGADGELFF. The CDR3 region has the DNA TGTGCCAGCAGCTTAGCCTCGACAGGGGGCGCTGACGGGGAGCTGTTTTTT. The chain has TRBV7-2 and TRBJ2-2; TRBD1 aligns across 10 bases. Germline CDR1 is SGHTA and CDR2 is FQGNSA. V lost 0 bases, J lost 7 bases, and 8 bases stayed unmatched. The CDR3 has 17 amino acids.

V usage is TRBV30 and J usage is TRBJ2-1; D may correspond to TRBD1 or TRBD2 (7 bases each). The ends were cut back, 8 bases at V and 8 bases at J, with 25 bases in the middle. The CDR3 length is 15 residues. Germline CDR1 and CDR2: GTSNPN and SVGIG (reference sequence). The CDR3 protein is CAGKRLAGGGDEQFF. The CDR3 region has the DNA TGTGCCGGGAAGAGACTAGCAGGGGGAGGGGATGAGCAGTTCTTC.

The chain recombines TRBV6-6 with TRBJ2-5, with D maybe TRBD2 (5 bases). Germline loops: CDR1 MNHNY, CDR2 SVGAGI (reference sequence). The germline V and J ends were trimmed by 0 bases and 1 base, with 6 bases remaining between them. The CDR3 totals 14 residues. This CDR3 is CASSYSGAQETQYF. The CDR3, as DNA: TGTGCCAGCAGTTACTCGGGAGCCCAAGAGACCCAGTACTTC.

This rearrangement joins TRBV11-2 to TRBJ2-1, with TRBD2 matching 11 bases. With 5 bases clipped from V and 1 base from J, the junction kept 10 bases outside the gene matches. Per germline, CDR1 SGHAT and CDR2 FQNNGV. The CDR3 extends over 18 amino acids. The CDR3 sequence is CASSLGLAGGLSYNEQFF. CDR3 DNA sequence: TGTGCCAGCAGCCTGGGGCTAGCGGGAGGTCTATCCTACAATGAGCAGTTCTTC.

This chain uses TRBV5-6 with TRBJ1-1, with D possibly matching TRBD1 (5 bases). Deletions cut 3 bases from V and 1 base from J, with 10 bases between. The CDR3 extends over 14 amino acids. Germline assignment: CDR1 SGHDT and CDR2 YYEEEE. Here the CDR3 reads CASSWGRPNTEAFF. As DNA, the CDR3 is TGTGCCAGCAGCTGGGGACGGCCGAACACTGAAGCTTTCTTT.

As concerns this clone: This CDR3 is also generated by other DNA sequences in the sample. The chain recombines TRBV29-1 with TRBJ2-7; 8 bases agree with TRBD2. V lost 4 bases, J lost 6 bases, and 2 bases stayed unmatched. This CDR3 comprises 11 residues. Germline V CDR1 and CDR2: SQVTM, ANQGSEA. For the CDR3, the DNA is TGCAGCGTTGGCACTAGCGGCGAGCAGTACTTC. Its protein is CSVGTSGEQYF.

The rearrangement joins TRBV5-1 to TRBJ2-1; 10 nucleotides align to TRBD2. The CDR3 totals 15 residues. V shed 0 bases, J shed 8 bases, and the junction held 5 bases outside the gene matches. The germline gives CDR1 SGHRS, CDR2 YFSETQ. CDR3 residues: CASSLEAGGPYEQFF. The DNA of the CDR3 is TGCGCCAGCAGCTTGGAAGCGGGAGGGCCATATGAGCAGTTCTTC.

This clone was found once. The rearrangement joins TRBV5-1 to TRBJ1-6; D unclear. CDR1 SGHRS and CDR2 YFSETQ come from the germline V gene. The CDR3 covers 16 residues. The ends were cut back, 3 bases at V and 0 bases at J, with 10 bases in the middle. CDR3 region: CASSSRPYSYNSPLHF. The CDR3 DNA reads as TGCGCCAGCAGCTCGAGGCCCTACTCCTATAATTCACCCCTCCACTTT.